This T cell receptor beta chain was profiled in a study of T cell changes during pregnancy in multiple sclerosis (dated by TCRdb to about 2019). For context, the study as a whole: In women with multiple sclerosis, the researchers looked at how the T cell repertoire shifted as pregnancy progressed.

Library preparation was by the immunoSEQ multiplex PCR assay. TCRdb obtained this table from immuneACCESS and retained in-frame rearrangements with V and J assigned. These tables miss some clones; where compared with another copy, unresolved V genes account for less than half of the shortfall, and the remainder is unexplained. For this sample the table gives approximately 47,000 clones, of which over 85% were detected only once. Together, the top ten hold about 1.8% of the sample. Sequences SGHRS (CDR1) and YFSETQ (CDR2) are obtained from the germline V gene. V lost 0 bases and J lost 3 bases; the stretch between them is 13 bases long. Including cysteine and phenylalanine, the CDR3 has 15 amino acids. CDR3 DNA is the only sequence kept; it has 45 bases, read in frame from the first base. The count of this clone is one. Which antigen it targets is not known. No much larger clone exists at a distance of one base, and base qualities are not known.

This receptor chain uses TRBV5-1 and TRBJ2-7; possibly the D gene is TRBD1, per 5 matching bases. Material: peripheral blood, obtained in the first trimester of pregnancy. The TCR sequence derives from a female donor with multiple sclerosis, enrolled in a pregnancy study. This receptor has the CDR3 CASSLGGQGLYEQYF. Read as DNA, the sequence is TGCGCCAGCAGCTTGGGTGGGCAGGGCCTCTACGAGCAGTACTTC.